This T cell receptor (beta chain) appears in the sequencing data of a study of blood T cells in healthy people across ages. J was trimmed by 0 bases and V by 4 bases; bases with no gene match: 6. Looked up from germline, CDR1 is LGHDT and CDR2 is YNNKEL (reference sequence). The CDR3 is made up of 17 amino acids. Study-wide results and limits: In long-lived donors, naive CD4+ cell counts and diversity exceeded those of aged donors.

Then a second PCR, running roughly 6 to 12 cycles, was carried out with a sample-barcoded 5' primer and a J-beta primer mix. One entry per CDR3 protein results from TCRdb running MiXCR on the 5' RACE reads. The sample records more than 800,000 distinct CDR3 sequences, around 45% being singletons. Worth noting for this clonotype: Its antigen is still unknown.

The rearrangement joins TRBV3-1 to TRBJ2-6; TRBD1 aligns across 7 bases. This sequence originates from an older woman in good health. Sequencing used blood. CDR3 region: CASSPGAGGSGANVLTF. The CDR3, as DNA: TGTGCCAGCAGCCCTGGAGCAGGGGGCTCTGGGGCCAACGTCCTGACTTTC.